The clone carrying this TCR beta chain came up many times. The antigen is not known. Per sequencing run, 15-18 subjects together gave over 180 million TCR-beta sequences. One entry per CDR3 protein results from TCRdb running MiXCR on the 5' RACE reads. Counted here are tens of thousands of distinct CDR3 sequences, 4% to 5.5% occurring once; the ten biggest clones make up 2.5% to 3%. The germline V gene encodes CDR1 SGHTS and CDR2 YDEGEE. CDR3 size: 15 residues. V shed 4 bases and J shed 5 bases, with 17 bases lying between them. The data originate from a study of neurological immune-mediated disorders. Background on the study: Relapsing-remitting disease affected some 31, and secondary progressive 3, of about 34 multiple sclerosis patients.

Study-wide results and caveats: In multiple sclerosis patients, the repertoire cluster was unrelated to clinical or MRI findings. Falling below healthy controls, multiple sclerosis showed the least TCR clonal expansion, while HTLV-1-associated myelopathy showed the most.

Sequencing input: PBMCs. The chain is built from TRBV5-8 and TRBJ2-3; D is perhaps TRBD2 (6 bases). This TCR came from a man aged 50 to 59 with multiple sclerosis. The CDR3 DNA reads TGTGCCAGCAGCCTCGGGACTTCTTCGGAAGATACGCAGTATTTT. This gives the protein CASSLGTSSEDTQYF. Full variable domain (rest looked up from reference TRBV5-8 and TRBJ2-3): EAGVTQSPTHLIKTRGQQATLRCSPISGHTSVYWYQQALGLGLQFLLWYDEGEERNRGNFPPRFSGRQFPNYSSELNVNALELEDSALYLCASSLGTSSEDTQYFGPGTRLTVL.